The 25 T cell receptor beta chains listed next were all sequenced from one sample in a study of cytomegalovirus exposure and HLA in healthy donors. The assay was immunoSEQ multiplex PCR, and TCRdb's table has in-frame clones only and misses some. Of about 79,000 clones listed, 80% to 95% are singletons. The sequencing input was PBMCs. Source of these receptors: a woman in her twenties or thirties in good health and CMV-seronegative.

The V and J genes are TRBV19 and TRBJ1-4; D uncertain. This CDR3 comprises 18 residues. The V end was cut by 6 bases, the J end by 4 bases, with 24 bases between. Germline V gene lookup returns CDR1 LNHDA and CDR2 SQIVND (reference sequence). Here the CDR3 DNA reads TGTGCCAGTAGCAGCGGGCGATATTCGAGGGATGATAATGAAAAACTGTTTTTT. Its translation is CASSSGRYSRDDNEKLFF.

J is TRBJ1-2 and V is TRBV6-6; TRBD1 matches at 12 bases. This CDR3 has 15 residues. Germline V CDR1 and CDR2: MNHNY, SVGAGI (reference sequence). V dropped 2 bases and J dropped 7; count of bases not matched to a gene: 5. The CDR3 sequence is CASSYKGQGAIGYTF. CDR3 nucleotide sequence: TGTGCCAGCAGTTACAAGGGACAGGGGGCGATTGGCTACACCTTC.

The DNA for the CDR3 is TGTGCCACCAGCATCTTGGACGGGGGATCCTACGAGCAGTACTTC. It is translated as CATSILDGGSYEQYF. The rearrangement links TRBV15 to TRBJ2-7, with D perhaps matching TRBD2 (6 bases). Between the trimmed V and J ends, which lost 4 bases and 1 base, there was a span of 14 bases. CDR3 size: 15 residues. Per the germline V gene, CDR1 is LNHNV and CDR2 is YYDKDF (reference sequence).

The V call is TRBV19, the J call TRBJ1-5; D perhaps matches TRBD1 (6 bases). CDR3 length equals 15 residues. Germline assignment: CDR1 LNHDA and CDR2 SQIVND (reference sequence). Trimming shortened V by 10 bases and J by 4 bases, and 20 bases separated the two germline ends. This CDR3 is CATNGAGGTNQPQHF. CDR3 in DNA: TGTGCCACAAACGGGGCGGGGGGGACAAATCAGCCCCAGCATTTT.

The CDR3 bases are TGTGCCAGCAGTTTATTAGCTAGGAACAATGAGCAGTTCTTC. Encoded protein: CASSLLARNNEQFF. The chain links TRBV27 to TRBJ2-1; D is undetermined. Germline CDR1 is MNHEY and CDR2 is SMNVEV (reference sequence). The V gene lost 1 base and the J gene lost 5 bases, with 9 bases spanning the gap. The CDR3 runs to 14 residues.

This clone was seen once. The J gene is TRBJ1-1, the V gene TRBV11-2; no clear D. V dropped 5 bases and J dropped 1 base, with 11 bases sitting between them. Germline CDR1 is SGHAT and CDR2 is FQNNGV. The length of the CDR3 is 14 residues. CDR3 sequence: CASSIRPRNTEAFF. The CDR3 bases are TGTGCCAGCAGCATCCGTCCCAGGAACACTGAAGCTTTCTTT.

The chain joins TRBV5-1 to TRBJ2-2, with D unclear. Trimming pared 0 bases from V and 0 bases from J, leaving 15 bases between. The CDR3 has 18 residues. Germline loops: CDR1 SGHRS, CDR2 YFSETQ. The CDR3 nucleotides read TGCGCCAGCAGCTTGGGTCGTTTGGTGCGGTCGAACACCGGGGAGCTGTTTTTT. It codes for CASSLGRLVRSNTGELFF.

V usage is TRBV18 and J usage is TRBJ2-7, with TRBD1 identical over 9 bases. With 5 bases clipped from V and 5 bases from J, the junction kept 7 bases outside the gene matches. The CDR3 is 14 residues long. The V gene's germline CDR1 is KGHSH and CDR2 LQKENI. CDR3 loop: CASSYDRGNHEQYF. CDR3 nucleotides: TGTGCCAGCTCATATGACAGGGGGAATCACGAGCAGTACTTC.

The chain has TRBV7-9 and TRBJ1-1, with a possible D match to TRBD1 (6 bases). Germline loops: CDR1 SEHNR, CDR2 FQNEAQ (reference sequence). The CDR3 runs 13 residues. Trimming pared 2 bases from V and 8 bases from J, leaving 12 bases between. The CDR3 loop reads CASSLSAGAEAFF. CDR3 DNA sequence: TGTGCCAGCAGCTTATCCGCAGGGGCGGAAGCTTTCTTT.

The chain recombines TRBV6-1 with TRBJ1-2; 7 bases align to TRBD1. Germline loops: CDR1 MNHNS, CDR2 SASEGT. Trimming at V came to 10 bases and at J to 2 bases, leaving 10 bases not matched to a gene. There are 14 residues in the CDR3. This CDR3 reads CAIPLTGLNYGYTF. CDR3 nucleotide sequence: TGTGCCATCCCATTGACAGGGCTCAACTATGGCTACACCTTC.

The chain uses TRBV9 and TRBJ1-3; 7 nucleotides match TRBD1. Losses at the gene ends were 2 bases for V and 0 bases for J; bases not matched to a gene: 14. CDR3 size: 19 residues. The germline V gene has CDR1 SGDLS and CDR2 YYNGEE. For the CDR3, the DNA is TGTGCCAGCAGCGTCCAAGCGGACAGGCTATACGACTCTGGAAACACCATATATTTT. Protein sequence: CASSVQADRLYDSGNTIYF.

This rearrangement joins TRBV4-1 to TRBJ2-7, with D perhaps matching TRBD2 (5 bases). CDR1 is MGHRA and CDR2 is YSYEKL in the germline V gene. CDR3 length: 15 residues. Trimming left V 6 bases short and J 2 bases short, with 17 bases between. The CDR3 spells CASSPPAGGPYEQYF. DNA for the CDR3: TGCGCCAGCAGTCCCCCGGCAGGAGGACCCTACGAGCAGTACTTC.

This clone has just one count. DNA for the CDR3: TGTGCCAGCAAGTGGTCAGGTACCGAAAAACTGTTTTTT. It encodes CASKWSGTEKLFF. The V and J genes are TRBV6-1 and TRBJ1-4; no clear D. The CDR3 runs 13 residues. Germline CDR1 reads MNHNS; CDR2 reads SASEGT. Trimming cost V 7 bases and J 8 bases, with 14 bases left between them.

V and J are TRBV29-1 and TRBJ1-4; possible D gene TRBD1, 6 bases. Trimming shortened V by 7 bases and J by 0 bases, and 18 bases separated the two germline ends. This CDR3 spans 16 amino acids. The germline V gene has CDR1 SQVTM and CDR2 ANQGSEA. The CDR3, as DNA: TGCAGCGCCCAATACAGGGACCTAGCAACTAATGAAAAACTGTTTTTT. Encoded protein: CSAQYRDLATNEKLFF. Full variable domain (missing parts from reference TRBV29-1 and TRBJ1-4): SAVISQKPSRDICQRGTSLTIQCQVDSQVTMMFWYRQQPGQSLTLIATANQGSEATYESGFVIDKFPISRPNLTFSTLTVSNMSPEDSSIYLCSAQYRDLATNEKLFFGSGTQLSVL.

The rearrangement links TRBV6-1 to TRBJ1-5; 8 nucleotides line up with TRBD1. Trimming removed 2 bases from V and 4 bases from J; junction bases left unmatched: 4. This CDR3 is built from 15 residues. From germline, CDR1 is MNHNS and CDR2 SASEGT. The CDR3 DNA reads TGTGCCAGCAGTGAACAAACAGGGGGGAATCAGCCCCAGCATTTT. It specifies CASSEQTGGNQPQHF.

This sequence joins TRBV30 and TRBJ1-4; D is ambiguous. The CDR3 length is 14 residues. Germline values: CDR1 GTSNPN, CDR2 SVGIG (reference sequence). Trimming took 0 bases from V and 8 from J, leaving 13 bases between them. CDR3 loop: CAWSVTHATEKLFF. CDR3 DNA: TGTGCCTGGAGTGTAACCCACGCTACGGAAAAACTGTTTTTT.

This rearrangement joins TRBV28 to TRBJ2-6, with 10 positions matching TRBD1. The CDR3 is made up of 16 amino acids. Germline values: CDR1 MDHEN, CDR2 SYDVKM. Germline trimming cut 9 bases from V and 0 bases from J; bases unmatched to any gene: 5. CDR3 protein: CASRTGGSSGANVLTF. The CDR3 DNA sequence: TGTGCCAGTAGGACAGGGGGATCCTCTGGGGCCAACGTCCTGACTTTC.

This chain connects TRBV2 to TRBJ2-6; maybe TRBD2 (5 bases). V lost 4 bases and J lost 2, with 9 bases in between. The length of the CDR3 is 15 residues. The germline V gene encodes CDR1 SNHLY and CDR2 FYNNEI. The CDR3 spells CASSVTGTGANVLTF. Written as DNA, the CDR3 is TGTGCCAGCAGTGTGACCGGGACTGGGGCCAACGTCCTGACTTTC. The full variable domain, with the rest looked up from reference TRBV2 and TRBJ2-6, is EPEVTQTPSHQVTQMGQEVILRCVPISNHLYFYWYRQILGQKVEFLVSFYNNEISEKSEIFDDQFSVERPDGSNFTLKIRSTKLEDSAMYFCASSVTGTGANVLTFGAGSRLTVL.

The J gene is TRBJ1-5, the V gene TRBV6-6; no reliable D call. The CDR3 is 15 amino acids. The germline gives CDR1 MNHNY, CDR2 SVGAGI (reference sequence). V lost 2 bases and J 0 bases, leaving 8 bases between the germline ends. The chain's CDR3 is CASSYPGNSNQPQHF. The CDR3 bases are TGTGCCAGCAGTTACCCGGGTAATAGCAATCAGCCCCAGCATTTT.

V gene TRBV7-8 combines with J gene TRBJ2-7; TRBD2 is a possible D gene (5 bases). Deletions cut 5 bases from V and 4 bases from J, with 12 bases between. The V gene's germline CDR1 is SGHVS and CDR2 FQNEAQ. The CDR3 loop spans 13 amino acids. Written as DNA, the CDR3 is TGTGCCAGCAGCGAACACGGACTGTACGAGCAGTACTTC. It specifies CASSEHGLYEQYF.

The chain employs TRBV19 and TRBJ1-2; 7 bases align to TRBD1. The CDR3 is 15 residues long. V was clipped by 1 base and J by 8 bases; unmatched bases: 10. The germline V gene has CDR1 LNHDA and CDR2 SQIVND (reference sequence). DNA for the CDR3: TGTGCCAGTAGTATAGGGGGGCAGGGGGTGAGAGGCTACACCTTC. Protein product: CASSIGGQGVRGYTF.

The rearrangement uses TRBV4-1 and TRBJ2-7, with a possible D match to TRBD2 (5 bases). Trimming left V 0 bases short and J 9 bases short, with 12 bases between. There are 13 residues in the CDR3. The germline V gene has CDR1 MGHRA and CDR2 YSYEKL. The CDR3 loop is CASSQEVGGGQYF. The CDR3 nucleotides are TGCGCCAGCAGCCAAGAGGTAGGAGGCGGGCAGTACTTC.

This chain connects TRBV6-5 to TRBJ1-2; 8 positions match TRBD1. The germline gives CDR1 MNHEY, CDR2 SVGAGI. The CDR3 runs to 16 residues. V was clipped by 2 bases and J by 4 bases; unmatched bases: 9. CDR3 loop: CASSYGTQGVFYGYTF. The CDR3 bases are TGTGCCAGCAGTTACGGGACACAGGGGGTGTTCTATGGCTACACCTTC.

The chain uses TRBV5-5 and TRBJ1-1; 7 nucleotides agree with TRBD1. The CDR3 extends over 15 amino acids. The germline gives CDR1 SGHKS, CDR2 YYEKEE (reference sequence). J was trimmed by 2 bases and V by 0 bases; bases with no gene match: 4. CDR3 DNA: TGTGCCAGCAGCTTGGGAGGGGGCGGTAACACTGAAGCTTTCTTT. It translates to CASSLGGGGNTEAFF.

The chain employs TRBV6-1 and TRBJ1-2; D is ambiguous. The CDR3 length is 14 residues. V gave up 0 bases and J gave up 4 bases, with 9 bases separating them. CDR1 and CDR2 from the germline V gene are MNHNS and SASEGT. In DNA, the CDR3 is TGTGCCAGCAGTGAAGCGGGCCGGGGCTATGGCTACACCTTC. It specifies CASSEAGRGYGYTF.